A single T cell receptor (beta chain) is shown here with its context. These data originate in a study of response to subunit inactivated influenza vaccine. Trimming took 0 bases from V and 7 from J; bases not matched to a gene: 8. This CDR3 has 16 residues. Germline assignment: CDR1 LGHNA and CDR2 YNFKEQ. Each CDR3 protein gets one entry after TCRdb re-called the RT-PCR reads with MiXCR. The sample lists some 570,000 distinct CDR3 sequences, approximately 10% occurring once. These same data were also listed under a study on T cells expressing NK-cell markers. That report notes: TCR beta cDNA was generated via 5'RACE template switching incorporating UMIs. The authors derived TCR beta repertoires from sorted CD3+CD56+NKG2C+, CD3+CD56+NKG2C- and CD3+CD56-NKG2C+ T cells. The leading position in the CD3+CD56-NKG2C+ fraction of a few donors also went to these clonotypes.

Sequenced here: PBMCs from blood, sampled on the day of vaccination. The sequence was obtained from a man aged 50 to 59 who received an inactivated influenza vaccine. This chain joins TRBV4-2 and TRBJ2-1, with 8 nucleotides matching TRBD1. The CDR3 protein is CASSQDPQGAGNEQFF. The CDR3, as DNA: TGTGCCAGCAGCCAAGATCCCCAGGGGGCGGGAAATGAGCAGTTCTTC.